One and the same sample provided the 29 T cell receptor beta chains below, sequenced in a study of OX40 agonist ivuxolimab in advanced cancers. Libraries were prepared by immunoSEQ multiplex PCR; TCRdb keeps only in-frame clonotypes and omits some of them. The top ten clones hold over 0.35% of a sample with over 60,000 clones, about 88% of them seen once. The sequences come from CD4+ or CD8+ T cells sorted from blood, collected in a trial of the OX40 agonist ivuxolimab. These receptors came from an adult with an advanced solid tumor such as melanoma, head and neck, liver or kidney cancer.

V and J are TRBV4-1 and TRBJ1-5, with 7 nucleotides matching TRBD1. Germline CDR1 reads MGHRA; CDR2 reads YSYEKL. The length of the CDR3 is 16 residues. With 4 bases clipped from V and 5 bases from J, the junction kept 11 bases outside the gene matches. The CDR3 nucleotides are TGCGCCAGCAGCCCGGGCCAGGGGGGGGCTGATCAGCCCCAGCATTTT. Its translation: CASSPGQGGADQPQHF.

V and J are TRBV6-5 and TRBJ2-1; D uncertain. V dropped 5 bases and J dropped 6 bases, with 8 bases sitting between them. Per the germline V gene, CDR1 is MNHEY and CDR2 is SVGAGI. The CDR3 has 12 amino acids. The CDR3 nucleotides read TGTGCCAGCAGTCCCCGCGTCAATGAGCAGTTCTTC. Translation: CASSPRVNEQFF.

The V call is TRBV7-9, the J call TRBJ1-2, with 7 bases lining up with TRBD1. CDR1 is SEHNR, CDR2 FQNEAQ, per germline (reference sequence). There are 15 residues in the CDR3. The junction had 10 bases not matched to a gene; V was cut back by 5 bases and J by 4 bases. The CDR3 region is CASSITGQRTYGYTF. Here the CDR3 DNA reads TGTGCCAGCAGCATAACGGGACAGCGCACCTATGGCTACACCTTC.

This chain connects TRBV19 to TRBJ1-1, with D possibly being TRBD1 (5 bases). The germline CDR1 and CDR2 sequences are LNHDA and SQIVND (reference sequence). This CDR3 is 12 amino acids long. V lost 4 bases to trimming and J lost 7 bases, with 10 bases between them. CDR3 residues: CASSKQVHEAFF. The CDR3 nucleotides read TGTGCCAGTAGTAAACAGGTCCATGAAGCTTTCTTT.

The chain couples TRBV27 to TRBJ2-7; D remains unclear. The CDR3 consists of 14 residues. Per germline, CDR1 MNHEY and CDR2 SMNVEV (reference sequence). The V and J ends lost 2 bases and 4 bases respectively, with 12 bases between them. In DNA, the CDR3 is TGTGCCAGCAGTTTAAGGCCAGTCGGATACGAGCAGTACTTC. Translating gives CASSLRPVGYEQYF.

The sample holds one count of this clone. The V gene is TRBV6-1, the J gene TRBJ1-2, with no clear D. The CDR3 extends over 13 amino acids. V was cut by 6 bases and J by 9 bases, with 17 bases left in between. Germline V gene lookup returns CDR1 MNHNS and CDR2 SASEGT. CDR3 coding DNA: TGTGCCAGCAGCAAAATCTCGGGTCCCCGCTACACCTTC. Protein sequence: CASSKISGPRYTF.

The V and J genes are TRBV25-1 and TRBJ2-1; unclear D gene. Germline V gene data show CDR1 as MGHDK and CDR2 as SYGVNS. This CDR3 is built from 13 residues. V lost 7 bases, J lost 10 bases, and 17 bases lay in between. Written as DNA, the CDR3 is TGTGCCAGCACCCTTCAAGAGGTAGGAGAGCAGTTCTTC. This sequence encodes CASTLQEVGEQFF.

The chain links TRBV5-1 to TRBJ2-7; the match to TRBD2 covers 9 bases. This CDR3 comprises 17 residues. In germline, CDR1 is SGHRS, CDR2 YFSETQ. V was pared by 4 bases and J by 5 bases, with 16 bases of the junction left unmatched. CDR3 nucleotide sequence: TGCGCCAGCAGCCCCCGGGGTAGCGGGAGTGTATCCAACGAGCAGTACTTC. Amino acids: CASSPRGSGSVSNEQYF.

The genes are TRBV7-2 and TRBJ2-2; D gene ambiguous. Germline V lookup: CDR1 SGHTA, CDR2 FQGNSA. V dropped 0 bases and J dropped 3 bases, with 14 bases sitting between them. The CDR3 is made up of 17 amino acids. The CDR3 is CASSLAGLSGHTGELFF. CDR3 nucleotides: TGTGCCAGCAGCTTAGCCGGGCTAAGTGGTCACACCGGGGAGCTGTTTTTT.

The rearrangement uses TRBV18 and TRBJ1-1; the D gene is possibly TRBD1 (6 bases). In germline, CDR1 is KGHSH, CDR2 LQKENI. The V and J ends lost 5 bases and 1 base respectively, with 11 bases between them. The CDR3 spans 14 residues. The CDR3 reads CASSTTGPNTEAFF. The CDR3 bases are TGTGCCAGCTCAACGACAGGTCCGAACACTGAAGCTTTCTTT.

The J gene is TRBJ1-1, the V gene TRBV7-9; D unresolved. V was pared by 5 bases and J by 0 bases, with 13 bases between. Germline values: CDR1 SEHNR, CDR2 FQNEAQ (reference sequence). The CDR3 consists of 15 residues. The DNA for the CDR3 is TGTGCCAGCAGCCCCAGCCCACCGATGAACACTGAAGCTTTCTTT. This translates into CASSPSPPMNTEAFF. The complete variable domain, with remaining parts taken from reference TRBV7-9 and TRBJ1-1, reads DTGVSQNPRHKITKRGQNVTFRCDPISEHNRLYWYRQTLGQGPEFLTYFQNEAQLEKSRLLSDRFSAERPKGSFSTLEIQRTEQGDSAMYLCASSPSPPMNTEAFFGQGTRLTVV.

The chain links TRBV7-2 to TRBJ1-1; 8 bases agree with TRBD1. Per germline, CDR1 SGHTA and CDR2 FQGNSA. V was clipped by 1 base and J by 5 bases; unmatched bases: 6. The CDR3 consists of 15 residues. The CDR3: CASSLGGQAKTEAFF. Here the CDR3 DNA reads TGTGCCAGCAGCTTAGGGGGACAGGCAAAAACTGAAGCTTTCTTT.

This chain connects TRBV18 to TRBJ2-5; D tentatively reads TRBD1 or TRBD2 (5 bases each). Germline assignment: CDR1 KGHSH and CDR2 LQKENI. V gave up 0 bases and J gave up 5 bases, with 10 bases separating them. The CDR3 loop spans 14 amino acids. The CDR3 loop reads CASSPPGARETQYF. DNA of the CDR3: TGTGCCAGCTCACCACCCGGGGCTCGGGAGACCCAGTACTTC.

This chain uses TRBV19 with TRBJ2-1; D is unclear. Germline CDR1 and CDR2: LNHDA and SQIVND (reference sequence). Trimming shortened V by 4 bases and J by 8 bases, and 21 bases separated the two germline ends. The CDR3 consists of 16 residues. For the CDR3, the DNA is TGTGCCAGTAGTAACGGTGCCGGCAGCCCTTGGGATGAGCAGTTCTTC. Its translation is CASSNGAGSPWDEQFF.

V usage is TRBV30 and J usage is TRBJ1-2, with 11 bases matching TRBD1. The CDR3 sequence is 17 residues long. V lost 2 bases and J lost 4; bases outside the gene matches: 12. Germline values: CDR1 GTSNPN, CDR2 SVGIG (reference sequence). CDR3 coding DNA: TGTGCCTGGAGTACAGGACAGGGGGCATCTTTGACCTATGGCTACACCTTC. Protein sequence: CAWSTGQGASLTYGYTF.

The gene calls are TRBV10-3 and TRBJ2-1, with TRBD1 as a possible D gene (6 bases). V was cut by 4 bases and J by 9 bases, with 10 bases left in between. The germline CDR1 and CDR2 sequences are ENHRY and SYGVKD. The CDR3 spans 12 residues. In DNA form, the CDR3 reads TGTGCCATCAGTGTGCAGGGGCTTGAGCAGTTCTTC. Its protein is CAISVQGLEQFF.

This chain links TRBV18 with TRBJ2-2, with TRBD1 identical over 7 bases. The germline V gene has CDR1 KGHSH and CDR2 LQKENI. The CDR3 is made up of 18 amino acids. After removal of 3 bases from V and 6 bases from J, the junction contained 16 bases not matched to a gene. DNA of the CDR3: TGTGCCAGCTCACCTACACAAGTGACAGGGAGTTCGCCCGGGGAGCTGTTTTTT. As protein: CASSPTQVTGSSPGELFF.

This chain's CDR3 is CASSRQGNTQPQHF. DNA for the CDR3: TGTGCCAGCAGTCGACAGGGGAACACTCAGCCCCAGCATTTT. This rearrangement joins TRBV6-5 to TRBJ1-5, with 8 positions matching TRBD1. Germline values: CDR1 MNHEY, CDR2 SVGAGI. V trimming: 5 bases; J trimming: 6 bases; junction bases outside the gene matches: 6. The CDR3 length is 14 residues.

The chain couples TRBV5-8 to TRBJ1-3; D uncertain. The CDR3 is 14 residues long. CDR1 is SGHTS and CDR2 is YDEGEE in the germline V gene. V was trimmed by 1 base and J by 4 bases, leaving 9 bases between them. CDR3 coding DNA: TGTGCCAGCAGCTTGCTTGGCGCCGGAAACACCATATATTTT. Translation gives CASSLLGAGNTIYF.

This chain joins TRBV11-3 and TRBJ2-5, with TRBD1 as a possible D gene (6 bases). The J call may be mistaken, given a closer DNA end match to TRBJ2-7. Germline CDR1 is SGHNT and CDR2 is YENEEA. This CDR3 has 14 amino acids. The CDR3 DNA sequence: TGTGCCAGCAGCTTAGAGGGGGCTGGTTACGAGCAGTACTTC. Translation: CASSLEGAGYEQYF.

The rearrangement joins TRBV6-5 to TRBJ2-7; TRBD2 matches at 7 bases. From germline, CDR1 is MNHEY and CDR2 SVGAGI. The V and J ends lost 0 bases and 6 bases, in that order; junction bases with no gene match: 8. This CDR3 comprises 15 residues. The DNA for the CDR3 is TGTGCCAGCAGTTACTCCGCGGGAGATACGACCGAGCAGTACTTC. Encoded protein: CASSYSAGDTTEQYF.

The J gene is TRBJ1-2, the V gene TRBV5-6, with D possibly matching TRBD1 (6 bases). Germline V gives CDR1 SGHDT, CDR2 YYEEEE. There are 12 residues in the CDR3. Trimming removed 5 bases from V and 7 bases from J, with 12 bases in between. CDR3 sequence: CASRRDKAGYTF. The CDR3, as DNA: TGTGCCAGCAGAAGGGACAAGGCTGGCTACACCTTC.

The CDR3 sequence: CASSISGTGGSGANVLTF. The CDR3 DNA follows: TGTGCCAGTAGTATATCGGGGACAGGGGGCTCTGGGGCCAACGTCCTGACTTTC. This chain links TRBV19 with TRBJ2-6; 11 nucleotides match TRBD1. The CDR3 runs 18 residues. With 2 bases clipped from V and 0 bases from J, the junction kept 3 bases outside the gene matches. Germline CDR1 and CDR2: LNHDA and SQIVND (reference sequence).

This clone was recorded once. V is TRBV5-6 and J is TRBJ2-5, with D perhaps matching TRBD1 or TRBD2 (6 bases each). V lost 1 base, J lost 4 bases, and 14 bases lay in between. Germline loops: CDR1 SGHDT, CDR2 YYEEEE. CDR3 size: 15 residues. CDR3 sequence (DNA): TGTGCCAGCAGCTTGAAGAGGGGGGTGATAGAGACCCAGTACTTC. It codes for CASSLKRGVIETQYF.

The chain joins TRBV13 to TRBJ2-1; no firm D call. The length of the CDR3 is 15 residues. Germline CDR1 PRHDT, CDR2 FYEKMQ (reference sequence). Trimming stripped 3 bases from V and 0 bases from J, with 9 bases between. In DNA form, the CDR3 reads TGTGCCAGCAGCTTTTTGTCCGGCTCCTACAATGAGCAGTTCTTC. Protein product: CASSFLSGSYNEQFF.

J is TRBJ2-7 and V is TRBV6-5, with 11 bases fitting TRBD2. V shed 4 bases, J shed 4 bases, and the junction held 9 bases outside the gene matches. The CDR3 has 16 residues. Germline CDR1 and CDR2: MNHEY and SVGAGI. The CDR3 is CASSSSGTSGKYEQYF. Here the CDR3 DNA reads TGTGCCAGCAGTTCCTCCGGGACTAGCGGAAAATACGAGCAGTACTTC.

This clone was seen once. The V and J genes are TRBV13 and TRBJ2-7; 8 bases agree with TRBD2. The V segment lost 4 bases and the J segment 6 bases; nucleotides outside the gene matches: 14. The CDR3 covers 16 residues. The germline gives CDR1 PRHDT, CDR2 FYEKMQ (reference sequence). This CDR3 is CASSSGGPAGVSEQYF. CDR3 sequence (DNA): TGTGCCAGCAGCTCAGGAGGTCCAGCGGGAGTTTCCGAGCAGTACTTC.

The chain combines TRBV9 with TRBJ2-1, with D possibly being TRBD1 (5 bases). Trimming left V 0 bases short and J 5 bases short, with 12 bases between. CDR3 length: 15 amino acids. CDR1 is SGDLS and CDR2 is YYNGEE in the germline V gene. The CDR3 coding sequence is TGTGCCAGCAGCGTAGGTCAGGGTCAGGACAATGAGCAGTTCTTC. Its protein is CASSVGQGQDNEQFF.

This chain joins TRBV2 and TRBJ2-7; D possibly uses TRBD1 or TRBD2 (5 bases each). This CDR3 contains 12 residues. The V end lost 1 base, the J end lost 4 bases, and 5 bases lay between the germline ends. The germline V gene encodes CDR1 SNHLY and CDR2 FYNNEI. CDR3 region: CASSEGGYEQYF. For the CDR3, the DNA is TGTGCCAGCAGTGAAGGGGGGTACGAGCAGTACTTC.